This T cell receptor beta chain was documented in a study of immune heterogeneity within non-small cell lung tumors. Genomic DNA extracted from bulk tumor tissue served as template. A total of roughly 600 ng was used per sample. In surgery, several biopsies were collected from each primary tumor at widely spaced sites. Patients underwent curative surgery for non-small cell lung cancer (untreated and newly diagnosed). The CDR3 is 14 residues long. V was pared by 6 bases and J by 0 bases, with 12 bases between. Germline assignment: CDR1 MNHEY and CDR2 SVGEGT. It was a multiplex PCR that amplified TCR beta CDR3, with 32 V and 13 J primers. Using its own MiXCR run on the multiplex PCR reads, TCRdb lists one record per CDR3 protein. The sample shows around 20,000 distinct CDR3 sequences, less than 35% of them seen only once. Study-wide points: Across individual patients, the high-frequency T-cell receptor beta clonotypes were largely distinct.

In the case of this clonotype: The antigen remains unidentified. Possible read error: a much larger clone is one base away. The missing conserved phenylalanine or tryptophan at the end of this CDR3 makes a read error likely.

Sequencing was carried out using lung tumor tissue. This TCR was sampled from a man in his forties with non-small cell lung cancer. The J gene is TRBJ2-7, the V gene TRBV6-2 or TRBV6-3; D may match TRBD1 or TRBD2 (5 bases each). The CDR3 loop reads CASSPQGVSYEQYL. The CDR3 bases are TGTGCCAGCAGCCCGCAGGGAGTCTCCTACGAGCAGTACTTA.